A selection of T cell receptor beta chains follows, all from one sample in a study of T cell responses to AZD1222 COVID-19 vaccine. The method was immunoSEQ multiplex PCR; TCRdb's version includes in-frame clones alone and lacks a portion of them. In the table there are about 200,000 clones, 90% to 95% of which are singletons. This specimen consisted of peripheral blood, obtained 28 days after the second dose of the MenACWY control vaccine. Receptors originate from an adult who received the MenACWY meningococcal vaccine as a control. CDR3s include the opening cysteine and the closing phenylalanine or tryptophan. The D gene is left open where the match is weak. Where a row states a size, it is once, few, many or the class of an expanded clone; other rows omit it.

J: TRBJ1-1
V: TRBV7-6
size: once
D: -
DNA: TGTGCCAGCAGCTTAGCCGGGGGGGTGGGCACTGAAGCTTTCTTT
CDR3: CASSLAGGVGTEAFF

J: TRBJ1-6
V: TRBV2
size: -
D: -
DNA: TGTGCCAGCAGTGGGGCAGGGTATAATTCACCCCTCCACTTT
CDR3: CASSGAGYNSPLHF

J: TRBJ2-2
V: TRBV7-2
size: -
D: TRBD1
DNA: TGTGCTTCGTTGAGGGACAGAGACACCGGGGAGCTGTTTTTT
CDR3: CASLRDRDTGELFF

J: TRBJ1-5
V: TRBV2
size: -
D: -
DNA: TGTGCCAGCGGTAACAGCAACAATCAGCCCCAGCATTTT
CDR3: CASGNSNNQPQHF

J: TRBJ1-1
V: TRBV18
size: -
D: -
DNA: TGTGCCAGCTCACCGGGGGGGGCGCATACTGAAGCTTTCTTT
CDR3: CASSPGGAHTEAFF

J: TRBJ1-2
V: TRBV6-2/TRBV6-3
size: -
D: TRBD1
DNA: TGTGCCAGCAGCGGACAGGCCTACCTCTATGGCTACACCTTC
CDR3: CASSGQAYLYGYTF

J: TRBJ1-4
V: TRBV6-1
size: -
D: -
DNA: TGTGCCAGCAGTTTCACAGGGAAGGAGGAACTGTTTTTT
CDR3: CASSFTGKEELFF

J: TRBJ2-7
V: TRBV7-2
size: once
D: TRBD2
DNA: TGTGCCAGCAGCAGGACTAGCGTGAGTGCCGAGCAGTACTTC
CDR3: CASSRTSVSAEQYF

J: TRBJ1-2
V: TRBV6-1
size: -
D: -
DNA: TGTGCCAGCAGTGAAGGGATAGAAGTCGTCGGCTACACCTTC
CDR3: CASSEGIEVVGYTF

J: TRBJ2-5
V: TRBV24-1
size: -
D: TRBD1
DNA: TGTGCCACCAGTGACCTCGGACAGGGGGGACGAGAGACCCAGTACTTC
CDR3: CATSDLGQGGRETQYF

J: TRBJ1-5
V: TRBV7-8
size: -
D: -
DNA: TGTGCCAGCAGCCTATCATTGGAGCGTCAGCCCCAGCATTTT
CDR3: CASSLSLERQPQHF

J: TRBJ1-4
V: TRBV12-3/TRBV12-4
size: -
D: TRBD1
DNA: TGTGCCAGCAGTTTGGGACAGGGAGAAAAACTGTTTTTT
CDR3: CASSLGQGEKLFF

J: TRBJ1-1
V: TRBV24-1
size: -
D: -
DNA: TGTGCCACCAGTGGACCCGACCACACTGAAGCTTTCTTT
CDR3: CATSGPDHTEAFF

J: TRBJ2-5
V: TRBV6-2/TRBV6-3
size: -
D: TRBD2
DNA: TGTGCCAGCAACCCCGGGGTTCTAGCGGGAGATCAAGAGACCCAGTACTTC
CDR3: CASNPGVLAGDQETQYF

J: TRBJ1-1
V: TRBV25-1
size: -
D: -
DNA: TGTGCCAGCAGTGAATCGGGAGATGGGAACACTGAAGCTTTCTTT
CDR3: CASSESGDGNTEAFF

J: TRBJ1-5
V: TRBV27
size: -
D: TRBD1
DNA: TGTGCCAGCAGAGGGGACAGCCTTCAGCCCCAGCATTTT
CDR3: CASRGDSLQPQHF

J: TRBJ2-1
V: TRBV27
size: -
D: TRBD2
DNA: TGTGCCAGCAGCAGCTTAGCGGGAAGGCACAATGAGCAGTTCTTC
CDR3: CASSSLAGRHNEQFF

J: TRBJ1-1
V: TRBV11-2
size: -
D: -
DNA: TGTGCCAGCAGCCCCACCTTCGAGGTTTCGTTGAACACTGAAGCTTTCTTT
CDR3: CASSPTFEVSLNTEAFF

J: TRBJ2-5
V: TRBV29-1
size: -
D: -
DNA: TGCAGCGTATCCAGAGGGGTTTGGGAGACCCAGTACTTC
CDR3: CSVSRGVWETQYF

J: TRBJ1-1
V: TRBV12-3/TRBV12-4
size: -
D: -
DNA: TGTGCCAGCAGCCGGACGGGGCTCACTGAAGCTTTCTTT
CDR3: CASSRTGLTEAFF

J: TRBJ1-3
V: TRBV19
size: -
D: -
DNA: TGTGCCAGTAGTAGACAGACTAACCCTGGAAACACCATATATTTT
CDR3: CASSRQTNPGNTIYF

J: TRBJ2-7
V: TRBV18
size: -
D: TRBD2
DNA: TGTGCCAGCTCACCAGAGGGAGGGCCCTACTACGAGCAGTACTTC
CDR3: CASSPEGGPYYEQYF

J: TRBJ2-5
V: TRBV11-2
size: -
D: -
DNA: TGTGCCAGCAGCTTAGGGGGGGGGCGTCAAGAGACCCAGTACTTC
CDR3: CASSLGGGRQETQYF

J: TRBJ1-1
V: TRBV4-2
size: -
D: TRBD1
DNA: TGTGCCAGCAGCCAATTTAACCCGGGACAGATGAACACTGAAGCTTTCTTT
CDR3: CASSQFNPGQMNTEAFF

J: TRBJ2-1
V: TRBV29-1
size: -
D: TRBD2
DNA: TGCAGCGTTGGGGCGACTAGCGGAAATGAGCAGTTCTTC
CDR3: CSVGATSGNEQFF

J: TRBJ2-1
V: TRBV27
size: -
D: TRBD1
DNA: TGTGCCAGCAGTTTAAGGCGGGGACAGGGGGCAAGGTTCTTC
CDR3: CASSLRRGQGARFF

J: TRBJ2-5
V: TRBV2
size: -
D: -
DNA: TGTGCCAGCAGTCCCCAGGGAATAAAGACCCAGTACTTC
CDR3: CASSPQGIKTQYF

J: TRBJ2-1
V: TRBV28
size: -
D: TRBD1
DNA: TGTGCCAGCAGAAGTCCCGGGACAGGGGGGACAATCTACAATGAGCAGTTCTTC
CDR3: CASRSPGTGGTIYNEQFF

J: TRBJ2-3
V: TRBV6-6
size: -
D: TRBD2
DNA: TGTGCCAGCAGCTTAGCGGGAGGGCGGGGAGATACGCAGTATTTT
CDR3: CASSLAGGRGDTQYF

J: TRBJ1-5
V: TRBV11-2
size: once
D: -
DNA: TGTGCCAGCAGCTCATTAGCCACCGGGCAGCCCCAGCATTTT
CDR3: CASSSLATGQPQHF

J: TRBJ1-1
V: TRBV7-2
size: -
D: -
DNA: TGTGCCAGCAGCTTAGTTACTAGGAACACTGAAGCTTTCTTT
CDR3: CASSLVTRNTEAFF

J: TRBJ1-5
V: TRBV19
size: -
D: -
DNA: TGTGCCAGTAGTCAGGACCGGGACACCCGCAATCAGCCCCAGCATTTT
CDR3: CASSQDRDTRNQPQHF

J: TRBJ2-1
V: TRBV27
size: -
D: -
DNA: TGTGCCAGCAGTTTCATGGCCACGGGCGGGCCTTCCTACAATGAGCAGTTCTTC
CDR3: CASSFMATGGPSYNEQFF

J: TRBJ2-1
V: TRBV9
size: -
D: -
DNA: TGTGCCAGCAGTGAAGCGGTATACTCCTACAATGAGCAGTTCTTC
CDR3: CASSEAVYSYNEQFF

J: TRBJ2-5
V: TRBV15
size: -
D: TRBD2
DNA: TGTGCCACCAGCAGAGGGGGGACTAGCGGGAGGCCGGGAGAGACCCAGTACTTC
CDR3: CATSRGGTSGRPGETQYF

J: TRBJ1-5
V: TRBV28
size: -
D: -
DNA: TGTGCCAGCAGTTCCCACATGAGCAATCAGCCCCAGCATTTT
CDR3: CASSSHMSNQPQHF

J: TRBJ1-6
V: TRBV30
size: -
D: -
DNA: TGTGCCTGGAGTGAGGGCTTCCACTCACCCCTCCACTTT
CDR3: CAWSEGFHSPLHF

J: TRBJ1-5
V: TRBV7-9
size: -
D: -
DNA: TGTGCCAGCAGCACTCACAATCAGCCCCAGCATTTT
CDR3: CASSTHNQPQHF

J: TRBJ2-2
V: TRBV30
size: once
D: TRBD2
DNA: TGTGCCTGGAACATACTAGCGGGAGGTGGCACCGGGGAGCTGTTTTTT
CDR3: CAWNILAGGGTGELFF

J: TRBJ1-1
V: TRBV11-2
size: -
D: -
DNA: TGTGCCAGCAGCTTAGATAGGGACACTGAAGCTTTCTTT
CDR3: CASSLDRDTEAFF

J: TRBJ1-3
V: TRBV28
size: -
D: -
DNA: TGTGCCAGCAGTCCAACCAGGGGAAGGGCTGGAAACACCATATATTTT
CDR3: CASSPTRGRAGNTIYF

J: TRBJ1-4
V: TRBV14
size: -
D: -
DNA: TGTGCCAGCAGCCAAGGGGTGAGCTTTGGGGAAAAACTGTTTTTT
CDR3: CASSQGVSFGEKLFF

J: TRBJ1-6
V: TRBV4-1
size: once
D: -
DNA: TGCGCCAGCAGCCAAGAGACCCCCTACCAAGGGGTCAATTCACCCCTCCACTTT
CDR3: CASSQETPYQGVNSPLHF

J: TRBJ2-7
V: TRBV30
size: -
D: -
DNA: TGTGCCTGGAGTGTAGGAGGCTACGAGCAGTACTTC
CDR3: CAWSVGGYEQYF

J: TRBJ1-5
V: TRBV6-4
size: once
D: TRBD1
DNA: TGTGCCAGCAAATCCCCCAACCGGACTCAAGTACAGGGGAATCAGCCCCAGCATTTT
CDR3: CASKSPNRTQVQGNQPQHF

J: TRBJ2-6
V: TRBV6-2/TRBV6-3
size: -
D: TRBD1
DNA: TGTGCCAGCAGCGAACAGGGGGCTGGCACTGGGGCCAACGTCCTGACTTTC
CDR3: CASSEQGAGTGANVLTF

J: TRBJ2-3
V: TRBV28
size: -
D: -
DNA: TGTGCCAGCAGGCAGACAGCGGCAGATACGCAGTATTTT
CDR3: CASRQTAADTQYF

J: TRBJ1-1
V: TRBV5-1
size: -
D: TRBD1
DNA: TGCGCCAGCAGCTTAGGGACAGGGGGCACTGAAGCTTTCTTT
CDR3: CASSLGTGGTEAFF